This is a list of T cell receptor beta chains from one sample in a study of blood T cell repertoires in COVID-19. Assay used: immunoSEQ multiplex PCR; TCRdb lists only in-frame clones, some missing. The repertoire holds fewer than 500,000 clones, with approximately 90% as singletons. Source material: peripheral blood. The source of these receptors is a woman aged 30 to 39 with active or convalescent COVID-19. Both conserved end residues are part of each CDR3. The order of the fields is D gene, V gene, J gene, clone size, CDR3 DNA, CDR3 protein. D genes are given only for firm matches. The size field is filled for only some rows; it gives once, few, many or a size class.

TRBD1	TRBV27	TRBJ1-2	.	TGTGCCAGCAGTTTTTCCGGGACAGTCTATGGCTACACCTTC	CASSFSGTVYGYTF
.	TRBV11-2	TRBJ2-3	.	TGTGCCAGCAGCCCAAACTCGTGGGCCACAGATACGCAGTATTTT	CASSPNSWATDTQYF
.	TRBV7-8	TRBJ2-3	.	TGTGCCAGCAGCTCGCGGCGGCTCATTTTTGATACGCAGTATTTT	CASSSRRLIFDTQYF
.	TRBV3-1/TRBV3-2	TRBJ1-2	.	TGTGCCAGCAGCCAAGGACAGTTTCCAATCCCCTATGGCTACACCTTC	CASSQGQFPIPYGYTF
.	TRBV7-2	TRBJ2-3	.	TGTGCCAGCCGGGTATCTAGCACAGATACGCAGTATTTT	CASRVSSTDTQYF
TRBD1	TRBV11-2	TRBJ1-3	.	TGTGCCAGCAGCCTCGACAGGGTCTCTGGAAACACCATATATTTT	CASSLDRVSGNTIYF
TRBD1	TRBV29-1	TRBJ1-1	.	TGCAGCGTGATACCCGGGACAGGGGGGGTGGAAGCTTTCTTT	CSVIPGTGGVEAFF
TRBD1	TRBV27	TRBJ2-7	.	TGTGCCAGCAGTTCTAGACCCGGACAGGGCCATACCTACGAGCAGTACTTC	CASSSRPGQGHTYEQYF
TRBD1	TRBV15	TRBJ1-1	.	TGTGCCACCAGCCCTGGACAGGGGGCTCACACTGAAGCTTTCTTT	CATSPGQGAHTEAFF
.	TRBV7-8	TRBJ2-7	.	TGTGCCAGCAGCCCGGGGAGGGGGGGCTACGAGCAGTACTTC	CASSPGRGGYEQYF
.	TRBV2	TRBJ2-3	.	TGTGCCAGCAGTGGGGCTAGCGCCACAGATACGCAGTATTTT	CASSGASATDTQYF
TRBD1	TRBV5-6	TRBJ1-1	.	TGTGCCAGCAGCTCGGGGACAGGGGATCTGAACACTGAAGCTTTCTTT	CASSSGTGDLNTEAFF
.	TRBV2	TRBJ2-2	.	TGTGCCAGCCGAGAATACACCGGGGAGCTGTTTTTT	CASREYTGELFF
TRBD1	TRBV19	TRBJ2-6	.	TGTGCCAGTAGTTATGGGACAGTCTCGGGGGCCAACGTCCTGACTTTC	CASSYGTVSGANVLTF
TRBD1	TRBV27	TRBJ1-4	.	TGTGCCAGCAGTTCGAACGCAGGGGGCCTTAGTGAAAAACTGTTTTTT	CASSSNAGGLSEKLFF
.	TRBV4-1	TRBJ1-2	.	TGCGCCAGCAGCCAAGACGTCCAGGTTAACTTCTATGGCTACACCTTC	CASSQDVQVNFYGYTF
.	TRBV5-1	TRBJ1-6	.	TGCGCCAGCAGCTTGGACAGGGTTGATAATTCACCCCTCCACTTT	CASSLDRVDNSPLHF
.	TRBV4-1	TRBJ2-3	.	TGCGCCAGCAGCCAAGATGGGTCGGGGATCGATACGCAGTATTTT	CASSQDGSGIDTQYF
.	TRBV29-1	TRBJ1-1	.	TGCAGCGTTGAATCGCAGATGAACACTGAAGCTTTCTTT	CSVESQMNTEAFF
.	TRBV5-4	TRBJ2-7	.	TGTGCCAGCAGCTTGGGCGGGTCCGCCTACGAGCAGTACTTC	CASSLGGSAYEQYF
TRBD2	TRBV10-3	TRBJ2-5	.	TGTGCCATCGGGCTAGCGGCCCAAGAGACCCAGTACTTC	CAIGLAAQETQYF
TRBD1	TRBV5-1	TRBJ2-3	.	TGCGCCAGCAGCTTGGGACAGGGGTTTAGCACAGATACGCAGTATTTT	CASSLGQGFSTDTQYF
TRBD1	TRBV29-1	TRBJ2-7	.	TGCAGCGCCCAAAGGCAGGGGGTCCACGAGCAGTACTTC	CSAQRQGVHEQYF
.	TRBV30	TRBJ2-5	.	TGTGCCTGGAGTGTTTCTAATACGGAGACCCAGTACTTC	CAWSVSNTETQYF
.	TRBV10-2	TRBJ2-7	.	TGCGCCAGCAAACAGGGACCCTACGAGCAGTACTTC	CASKQGPYEQYF
TRBD1	TRBV6-4	TRBJ1-5	.	TGTGCCAGCAGCCCGACAGGGATGGCTCAGCCCCAGCATTTT	CASSPTGMAQPQHF
.	TRBV7-6	TRBJ2-5	.	TGTGCCAGCAGCTTAGTGCGGGGATCCCAAGAGACCCAGTACTTC	CASSLVRGSQETQYF
TRBD2	TRBV4-1	TRBJ2-5	.	TGCGCCAGCAGCCAAGGGGGAGGGACTAGCGGGAGCCCAAGAGTGGGAGAGACCCAGTACTTC	CASSQGGGTSGSPRVGETQYF
.	TRBV5-1	TRBJ1-3	.	TGCGCCAGCAGCTTGGCTCCCGTAGGGAGTGCAAACACCATATATTTT	CASSLAPVGSANTIYF
TRBD1	TRBV19	TRBJ1-2	.	TGTGCCAGTAGGCAGACAGGGGGGTCGAATGGCTACACCTTC	CASRQTGGSNGYTF
.	TRBV19	TRBJ2-7	.	TGTGCCAGTAGCCTTGCACTAGACTACGAGCAGTACTTC	CASSLALDYEQYF
TRBD2	TRBV7-7	TRBJ2-5	.	TGTGCCAGCAGCTCCATAGCGGGGTCCCAAGAGACCCAGTACTTC	CASSSIAGSQETQYF
.	TRBV5-1	TRBJ2-5	once	TGCGCCAGCAGCTTGGGCCTCTCAGGGACCCAGTACTTC	CASSLGLSGTQYF
TRBD2	TRBV9	TRBJ2-5	.	TGTGCCAGCAGCGTAGTGGGTCTAGCGGGAACAGAGACCCAGTACTTC	CASSVVGLAGTETQYF
.	TRBV28	TRBJ1-4	.	TGTGCCAGCAGGTGGCAGGGCGATGAAAAACTGTTTTTT	CASRWQGDEKLFF
.	TRBV7-9	TRBJ2-7	.	TGTGCCAGCAGCTTAGATGACGGAGCCTACGAGCAGTACTTC	CASSLDDGAYEQYF
TRBD2	TRBV4-1	TRBJ2-1	.	TGCGCCAGCAGGTCTAGCGGGAGCGATGAGCAGTTCTTC	CASRSSGSDEQFF
TRBD1	TRBV7-9	TRBJ1-2	.	TGTGCCAGCAGCGTACAGGGGGCCAGCTATGGCTACACCTTC	CASSVQGASYGYTF
TRBD1	TRBV12-5	TRBJ1-2	few	TGTGCTAGTGGTTTGGAACTGACAGGGGGCCCTTATGGCTACACCTTC	CASGLELTGGPYGYTF
TRBD2	TRBV5-1	TRBJ2-7	few	TGCGCCAGCAGCCACACTAGCGGGGGTGGCTACGAGCAGTACTTC	CASSHTSGGGYEQYF
.	TRBV2	TRBJ2-3	.	TGTGCCAGCAGAGGGGAAGAGCCGCAGTATTTT	CASRGEEPQYF
.	TRBV5-1	TRBJ1-4	.	TGCGCCAGCAGCAGGGTAGGGGATGAAAAACTGTTTTTT	CASSRVGDEKLFF
TRBD1	TRBV16	TRBJ1-1	.	TGTGCCAGCAGCGGAGACCGGGACAGGGGGGGTAACACTGAAGCTTTCTTT	CASSGDRDRGGNTEAFF
.	TRBV5-1	TRBJ1-1	.	TGCGCCAGCAGCTTGGATATTAAAAACACTGAAGCTTTCTTT	CASSLDIKNTEAFF
.	TRBV5-8	TRBJ1-1	few	TGTGCCAGCAGCTTTGGTGCAGGGTTTTTGGCTTTCTTT	CASSFGAGFLAFF
.	TRBV3-1/TRBV3-2	TRBJ1-4	.	TGTGCCAGCAGCCAAAACCCCGGGGGTAATGAAAAACTGTTTTTT	CASSQNPGGNEKLFF
.	TRBV2	TRBJ1-6	.	TGTGCCAGCAGCAGCTCCTATAATTCACCCCTCCACTTT	CASSSSYNSPLHF
.	TRBV29-1	TRBJ1-3	.	TGCAGCGCCCTGTCGGGAAACACCATATATTTT	CSALSGNTIYF
.	TRBV4-1	TRBJ2-5	.	TGCGCCAGCAGCCAAGCGGGGGTACAAGAGACCCAGTACTTC	CASSQAGVQETQYF
.	TRBV11-2	TRBJ1-1	.	TGTGCCAGCAGCTTGGGGCCGGCGGGAAACACTGAAGCTTTCTTT	CASSLGPAGNTEAFF
TRBD1	TRBV11-2	TRBJ1-1	.	TGTGCCAGCAGCTTTTCCTGGGACAGAGAAGCTTTCTTT	CASSFSWDREAFF
TRBD1	TRBV6-5	TRBJ2-1	.	TGTGCCAGCAGTTACTCGGGGGACAGGGTTAATGAGCAGTTCTTC	CASSYSGDRVNEQFF
TRBD1	TRBV12-5	TRBJ2-7	.	TGTGCTAGTGGTCCGGGACAGGGCCTCTCCTACGAGCAGTACTTC	CASGPGQGLSYEQYF
.	TRBV11-2	TRBJ1-1	.	TGTGCCAGCAGCGTTGACAGAAACACTGAAGCTTTCTTT	CASSVDRNTEAFF
TRBD1	TRBV19	TRBJ1-4	once	TGTGCCAGTAGCCAGGGACAGAATAATGAAAAACTGTTTTTT	CASSQGQNNEKLFF
TRBD1	TRBV7-9	TRBJ2-7	once	TGTGCCAGCAGCCGTAACGACAGGGCGTACTACGAGCAGTACTTC	CASSRNDRAYYEQYF
.	TRBV29-1	TRBJ2-3	.	TGCAGCGTTGGGGGGGGCTTTGGTCGGATGTCAACTAGCACAGATACGCAGTATTTT	CSVGGGFGRMSTSTDTQYF
TRBD1	TRBV13	TRBJ1-3	few	TGTGCCAGCAGCCCCCCGGGACAGTCCTCTGGAAACACCATATATTTT	CASSPPGQSSGNTIYF